Reported below is one TCR beta chain. The data derive from a study of blood T cell repertoires in COVID-19. In the original analysis: Counts of nucleated cells, estimated from reference gene primer amplification, were obtained. Profiled with immunoSEQ multiplex PCR; TCRdb holds only in-frame clones, not every one. V and J calls and clone size are given by that table; D and trimming were obtained from the DNA. This sample has approximately 93,000 clones; 80% to 90% occur once, and the top ten carry more than 0.85%. Germline values: CDR1 SGDLS, CDR2 YYNGEE. V lost 0 bases to trimming and J lost 4 bases; unmatched junction nucleotides: 10. This CDR3 has 16 residues.

The rearrangement joins TRBV9 to TRBJ2-7, with TRBD2 matching over 7 bases. This clonotype originated in a human donor in a cohort sampled during active COVID-19. Sequencing was performed on peripheral blood. In DNA, the CDR3 is TGTGCCAGCAGCGTAGGGCCGGGAGGTTTCGGGTACGAGCAGTACTTC. This gives the protein CASSVGPGGFGYEQYF. The complete variable domain, with remaining parts taken from reference TRBV9 and TRBJ2-7, reads DSGVTQTPKHLITATGQRVTLRCSPRSGDLSVYWYQQSLDQGLQFLIQYYNGEERAKGNILERFSAQQFPDLHSELNLSSLELGDSALYFCASSVGPGGFGYEQYFGPGTRLTVT.